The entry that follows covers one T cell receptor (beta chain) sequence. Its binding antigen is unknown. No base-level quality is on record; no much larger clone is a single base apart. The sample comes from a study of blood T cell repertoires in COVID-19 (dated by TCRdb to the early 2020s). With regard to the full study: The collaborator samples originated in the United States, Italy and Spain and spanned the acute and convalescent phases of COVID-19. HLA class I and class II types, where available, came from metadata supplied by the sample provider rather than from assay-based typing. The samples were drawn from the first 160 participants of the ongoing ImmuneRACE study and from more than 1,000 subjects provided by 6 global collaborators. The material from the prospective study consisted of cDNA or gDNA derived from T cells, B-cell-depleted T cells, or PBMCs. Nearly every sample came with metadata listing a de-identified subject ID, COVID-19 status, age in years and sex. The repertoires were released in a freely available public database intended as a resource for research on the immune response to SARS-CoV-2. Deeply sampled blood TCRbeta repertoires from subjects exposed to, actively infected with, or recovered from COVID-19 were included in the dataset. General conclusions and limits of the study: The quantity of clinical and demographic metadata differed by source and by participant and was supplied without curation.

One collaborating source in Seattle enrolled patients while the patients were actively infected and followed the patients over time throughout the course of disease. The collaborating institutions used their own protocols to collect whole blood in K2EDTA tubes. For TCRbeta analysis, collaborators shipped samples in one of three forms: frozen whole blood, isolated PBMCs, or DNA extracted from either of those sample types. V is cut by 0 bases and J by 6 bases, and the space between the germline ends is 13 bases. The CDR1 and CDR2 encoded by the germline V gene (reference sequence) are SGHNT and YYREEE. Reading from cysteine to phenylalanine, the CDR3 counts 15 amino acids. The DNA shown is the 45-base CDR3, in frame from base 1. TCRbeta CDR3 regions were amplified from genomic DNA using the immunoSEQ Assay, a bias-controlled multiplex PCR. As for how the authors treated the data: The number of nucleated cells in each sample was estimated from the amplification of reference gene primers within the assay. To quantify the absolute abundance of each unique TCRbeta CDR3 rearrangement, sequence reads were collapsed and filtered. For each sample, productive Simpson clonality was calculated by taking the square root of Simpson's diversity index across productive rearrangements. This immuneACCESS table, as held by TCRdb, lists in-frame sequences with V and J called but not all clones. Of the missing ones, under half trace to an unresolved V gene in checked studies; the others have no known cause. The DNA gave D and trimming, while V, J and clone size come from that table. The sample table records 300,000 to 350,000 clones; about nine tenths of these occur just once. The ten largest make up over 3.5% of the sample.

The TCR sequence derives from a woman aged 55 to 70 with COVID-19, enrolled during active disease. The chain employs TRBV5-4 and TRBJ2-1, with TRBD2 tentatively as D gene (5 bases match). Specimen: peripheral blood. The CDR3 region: CASSLGARGPNEQFF. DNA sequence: TGTGCCAGCAGCTTGGGGGCACGAGGGCCCAATGAGCAGTTCTTC.